These 18 T cell receptor beta chains were sequenced from one sample in a study of blood T cell repertoires in COVID-19. Measured with immunoSEQ multiplex PCR; TCRdb has only the in-frame clones, and not every one. The data contain about 330,000 clones, about 85% of them singletons. What was sequenced was PBMCs or T cells enriched from blood (not recorded which). Receptors were obtained from a woman in her 30s who had recovered from COVID-19.

The CDR3 bases are TGTGCCAGCCGGCAGGGCTCTTCTGGAAACACCATATATTTT. Its protein product is CASRQGSSGNTIYF. This sequence joins TRBV18 and TRBJ1-3; weak D call: TRBD1 (5 bases). The CDR3 has 14 residues. Trimming left V 8 bases short and J 1 base short, with 12 bases between. The germline V gene encodes CDR1 KGHSH and CDR2 LQKENI.

The chain combines TRBV5-1 with TRBJ1-1; TRBD1 matches at 12 bases. The CDR3 is 14 residues long. The germline CDR1 and CDR2 sequences are SGHRS and YFSETQ. V shed 3 bases, J shed 11 bases, and the junction held 8 bases outside the gene matches. CDR3 in amino acids: CASSSGTGGPGAFF. For the CDR3, the DNA is TGCGCCAGCAGCTCCGGGACAGGGGGCCCAGGGGCTTTCTTT.

V usage is TRBV5-1 and J usage is TRBJ1-4; the D gene is possibly TRBD1 (6 bases). This CDR3 is 16 amino acids long. V was shortened by 3 bases and J by 3 bases, with 15 bases between the two germline ends. Germline lookup yields CDR1 SGHRS and CDR2 YFSETQ. This CDR3 is CASSYFTGSPNEKLFF. In DNA form, the CDR3 reads TGCGCCAGCAGCTATTTTACAGGGAGTCCTAATGAAAAACTGTTTTTT.

The chain combines TRBV27 with TRBJ1-1, with a tentative D call TRBD1 (5 bases). The V and J ends lost 6 bases and 1 base respectively, with 9 bases between them. Germline assignment: CDR1 MNHEY and CDR2 SMNVEV (reference sequence). The CDR3 has 13 residues. CDR3 DNA: TGTGCCAGCAGGTTGGGGCGGAACACTGAAGCTTTCTTT. Protein sequence: CASRLGRNTEAFF.

V and J are TRBV5-1 and TRBJ2-1; 7 bases agree with TRBD1. The CDR3 is made up of 15 amino acids. Germline assignment: CDR1 SGHRS and CDR2 YFSETQ. After removal of 0 bases from V and 2 bases from J, the junction contained 2 bases not matched to a gene. The CDR3 loop reads CASSLAQGAYNEQFF. As DNA, the CDR3 is TGCGCCAGCAGCTTGGCGCAGGGGGCCTACAATGAGCAGTTCTTC.

Of note for this clone: At the DNA level, this CDR3 is encoded by other sequences in the same sample as well. The chain couples TRBV5-1 to TRBJ1-1; perhaps TRBD1 as D (5 bases). V lost 0 bases to trimming and J lost 4 bases, with 10 bases between them. The CDR3 has 14 amino acids. Germline V lookup: CDR1 SGHRS, CDR2 YFSETQ. The CDR3 coding sequence is TGCGCCAGCAGCTTGGAGCAGGGAGGCACTGAAGCTTTCTTT. This translates into CASSLEQGGTEAFF.

The CDR3 loop is CASSSAPLAGTTYTGELFF. As DNA, the CDR3 is TGTGCCAGCAGCTCCGCCCCACTAGCGGGGACAACTTACACCGGGGAGCTGTTTTTT. The rearrangement uses TRBV7-6 and TRBJ2-2, with 10 bases aligning to TRBD2. CDR1 SGHVS and CDR2 FNYEAQ come from the germline V gene. V was clipped by 4 bases and J by 3 bases; unmatched bases: 14. The CDR3 has 19 residues.

The chain combines TRBV7-3 with TRBJ2-1; D is uncertain. CDR1 SGHTA and CDR2 FQGTGA come from the germline V gene. V lost 2 bases and J 3 bases, leaving 11 bases between the germline ends. This CDR3 region has 15 residues. CDR3 sequence: CASSLGLGNYNEQFF. The CDR3, as DNA: TGTGCCAGCAGCTTAGGGCTGGGTAACTACAATGAGCAGTTCTTC.

The CDR3 DNA reads as TGTGCCAGCAGCATCGGGACTAGCTTTCAGACCCAGTACTTC. Its protein is CASSIGTSFQTQYF. This chain links TRBV7-9 with TRBJ2-5, with TRBD2 matching over 9 bases. The V gene end was trimmed by 5 bases and the J gene end by 6 bases; junction bases not matched to a gene: 7. CDR3 size: 14 residues. CDR1 is SEHNR and CDR2 is FQNEAQ in the germline V gene (reference sequence).

V and J are TRBV2 and TRBJ2-1; TRBD1 matches 8 bases. Germline V lookup: CDR1 SNHLY, CDR2 FYNNEI. V shed 5 bases, J shed 0 bases, and the junction held 3 bases outside the gene matches. This CDR3 is 15 amino acids long. In nucleotides, the CDR3 is TGTGCCAGCAGTTCGGACAGGGACTCCTACAATGAGCAGTTCTTC. As protein: CASSSDRDSYNEQFF.

This rearrangement joins TRBV6-1 to TRBJ2-3; a possible D gene is TRBD1 (5 bases). V was clipped by 3 bases and J by 5 bases, with 6 bases between them. Germline-derived CDR1 and CDR2 are MNHNS and SASEGT. This CDR3 region has 12 residues. As DNA, the CDR3 is TGTGCCAGCAGTGATCAGGGAGATACGCAGTATTTT. The encoded protein is CASSDQGDTQYF.

The chain couples TRBV18 to TRBJ1-2; no definite D call. The germline V gene has CDR1 KGHSH and CDR2 LQKENI. This CDR3 has 16 amino acids. The ends were cut back, 1 base at V and 6 bases at J, with 18 bases in the middle. The CDR3 DNA sequence: TGTGCCAGCTCACCACACCGGCGGTGGATAGTTGATGGCTACACCTTC. Residues: CASSPHRRWIVDGYTF.

V usage is TRBV3-1 (or the pseudogene TRBV3-2) and J usage is TRBJ2-3; TRBD1 aligns across 8 bases. V was pared by 1 base and J by 6 bases, with 0 bases of the junction left unmatched. Germline-derived CDR1 and CDR2 are LGHDT and YNNKEL (reference sequence). This CDR3 comprises 13 residues. The CDR3, as DNA: TGTGCCAGCAGCCAAGGGACAGGGGATACGCAGTATTTT. This gives the protein CASSQGTGDTQYF.

The chain uses TRBV4-1 and TRBJ2-7; 7 nucleotides align to TRBD1. V was clipped by 2 bases and J by 3 bases; unmatched bases: 4. This CDR3 spans 14 amino acids. CDR1 MGHRA and CDR2 YSYEKL come from the germline V gene. The CDR3 DNA is TGCGCCAGCAGCCAACCGGACAGGTACTACGAGCAGTACTTC. This codes for CASSQPDRYYEQYF.

V gene TRBV9 combines with J gene TRBJ1-1; 9 bases align to TRBD1. Trimming took 3 bases from V and 1 from J; bases not matched to a gene: 4. Per the germline V gene, CDR1 is SGDLS and CDR2 is YYNGEE. This CDR3 contains 15 residues. This chain's CDR3 is CASSGEQGANTEAFF. The CDR3 nucleotides are TGTGCCAGCAGCGGCGAACAGGGGGCGAACACTGAAGCTTTCTTT.

This clone came up a few times. The chain links TRBV11-2 to TRBJ1-1; D is perhaps TRBD1 (6 bases). With 2 bases removed from V and 5 bases from J, the gap between germline ends came to 15 bases. This CDR3 has 15 amino acids. Germline V CDR1 and CDR2: SGHAT, FQNNGV. The CDR3 here is CASSLRGTGWTEAFF. CDR3 nucleotides: TGTGCCAGCAGCTTAAGGGGGACCGGTTGGACTGAAGCTTTCTTT.

V is TRBV27 and J is TRBJ2-2; D uncertain. Germline CDR1 and CDR2: MNHEY and SMNVEV (reference sequence). Trimming took off 6 bases at V and 8 bases at J, with 13 bases between the two ends. This CDR3 spans 13 amino acids. The CDR3, as DNA: TGTGCCAGCAGAAACATCCGTGTTGGGGAGCTGTTTTTT. Residues: CASRNIRVGELFF.

The chain employs TRBV29-1 and TRBJ2-6; 12 nucleotides agree with TRBD1. Germline V lookup: CDR1 SQVTM, CDR2 ANQGSEA. V lost 3 bases and J lost 4; bases outside the gene matches: 4. CDR3 size: 16 residues. The CDR3 DNA is TGCAGCGTTGATGGGACAGGGGGCGCCGGGGCCAACGTCCTGACTTTC. It yields the protein CSVDGTGGAGANVLTF. The entire variable domain, with the rest obtained from reference TRBV29-1 and TRBJ2-6, is as follows: SAVISQKPSRDICQRGTSLTIQCQVDSQVTMMFWYRQQPGQSLTLIATANQGSEATYESGFVIDKFPISRPNLTFSTLTVSNMSPEDSSIYLCSVDGTGGAGANVLTFGAGSRLTVL.